This section outlines one T cell receptor (beta chain) sequence together with its context. The entry originates in a study of blood T cell repertoires in COVID-19. About the research overall: The samples span acute and convalescent COVID-19 from the United States, Italy and Spain.

This CDR3 is built from 13 residues. CDR1 and CDR2 from the germline V gene are LGHDT and YNNKEL (reference sequence). V lost 3 bases to trimming and J lost 3 bases, with 9 bases between them. Authors' analysis steps: Reference gene primer amplification yielded estimated nucleated cell counts. Some clones are missing from TCRdb's copy, which holds only in-frame ones; the method was immunoSEQ multiplex PCR. V, J and clone size reflect that table, while D and trimming were determined from the DNA. The table has some 290,000 clones, approximately 91% seen once. This receptor was identified in a woman aged 30 to 39 who had been exposed to COVID-19. The rearrangement uses TRBV3-1 (or the pseudogene TRBV3-2) and TRBJ2-7; D is undetermined. Material: PBMCs or T cells enriched from blood (not recorded which). CDR3 sequence: CASSHSEIYEQYF. In DNA, the CDR3 is TGTGCCAGCAGCCACAGTGAAATCTACGAGCAGTACTTC.